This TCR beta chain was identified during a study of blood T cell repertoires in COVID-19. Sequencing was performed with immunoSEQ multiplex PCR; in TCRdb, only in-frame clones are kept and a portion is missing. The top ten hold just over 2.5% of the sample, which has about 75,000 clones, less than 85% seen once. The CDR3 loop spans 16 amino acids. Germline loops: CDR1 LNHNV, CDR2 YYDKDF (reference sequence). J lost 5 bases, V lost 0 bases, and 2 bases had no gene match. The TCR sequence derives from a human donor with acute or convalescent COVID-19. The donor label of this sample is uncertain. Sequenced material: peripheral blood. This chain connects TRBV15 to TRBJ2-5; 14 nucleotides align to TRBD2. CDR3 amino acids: CATSREWTSGRETQYF. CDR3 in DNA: TGTGCCACCAGCAGAGAATGGACTAGCGGGAGGGAGACCCAGTACTTC.